This note documents a single T cell receptor beta chain sequence. The antigen is undetermined. This sample is drawn from a study of Tregs in tolerant kidney transplant recipients. As for the study in general: Related graft donors supplied nonmyeloablative bone marrow transplants, and mixed chimerism was transient.

Profiling relied on immunoSEQ multiplex PCR, and the TCRdb table lists in-frame clones only, not all of them. The sample records about 73,000 clones, 98% being singletons. Study-wide results and limits: Tolerant patients' donor-specific Tregs expanded beyond overall Tregs, suggesting antigen-driven growth. Findings come from small patient numbers and require larger validation.

Sequenced material: CD4+ T cells from blood, taken before the transplant. The origin of this receptor is a human donor who received a combined kidney and bone marrow transplant.

The CDR3 DNA is TGTGCCAGCAGCGTACGCCCCCAACTAGCGGGAGATGAGCAGTTCTTC. Protein sequence: CASSVRPQLAGDEQFF. The genes are TRBV9 and TRBJ2-1; 11 nucleotides match TRBD2. Germline V gives CDR1 SGDLS, CDR2 YYNGEE. The CDR3 is 16 amino acids. The trim removed 1 base at V and 8 bases at J, leaving 8 bases unmatched.